Each of the 18 T cell receptor beta chains below was sequenced from the same sample in a study of cytomegalovirus exposure and HLA in healthy donors. Both 60 Vbeta primers and 13 Jbeta primers went into the PCR. TCRdb's copy holds only in-frame clones and misses some; the assay was immunoSEQ multiplex PCR. The sample gives around 160,000 clones, around four fifths of which show up once; approximately 1.5% is in the top ten. The sample taken for sequencing was PBMCs. These receptors came from a woman between 18 and 29 years old in good health and CMV-seronegative.

The chain joins TRBV5-5 to TRBJ1-5; 7 nucleotides match TRBD1. The germline CDR1 and CDR2 sequences are SGHKS and YYEKEE (reference sequence). This CDR3 is 14 amino acids long. V was clipped by 4 bases and J by 4 bases; unmatched bases: 5. In DNA, the CDR3 is TGTGCCAGCAGCGTCATACAGGGGAATCAGCCCCAGCATTTT. Its protein product is CASSVIQGNQPQHF.

This clone turned up a few times. This chain links TRBV7-2 with TRBJ2-3, with 8 bases matching TRBD1. The germline V gene has CDR1 SGHTA and CDR2 FQGNSA. This CDR3 contains 16 residues. The V and J ends lost 5 bases and 2 bases, in that order; junction bases with no gene match: 9. CDR3 protein: CASSQPRQGITDTQYF. The CDR3 DNA follows: TGTGCCAGCAGCCAACCCCGACAGGGGATCACAGATACGCAGTATTTT. Filled out from reference TRBV7-2 and TRBJ2-3, the complete variable domain reads GAGVSQSPSNKVTEKGKDVELRCDPISGHTALYWYRQSLGQGLEFLIYFQGNSAPDKSGLPSDRFSAERTGGSVSTLTIQRTQQEDSAVYLCASSQPRQGITDTQYFGPGTRLTVL.

This chain connects TRBV10-3 to TRBJ2-1, with 16 positions matching TRBD2. Germline CDR1 ENHRY, CDR2 SYGVKD. J was trimmed by 9 bases and V by 9 bases; bases with no gene match: 11. The CDR3 length is 16 residues. The CDR3 DNA reads as TGTGCCATACGACAGGGACTAGCGGGGGGGCTTATTGAGCAGTTCTTC. It encodes CAIRQGLAGGLIEQFF.

The chain employs TRBV5-1 and TRBJ1-4; 8 bases are shared with TRBD1. Germline-derived CDR1 and CDR2 are SGHRS and YFSETQ. J gave up 7 bases and V 0 bases, and 8 bases lay outside the gene matches. The CDR3 is 16 residues long. The CDR3 sequence is CASSLAGGRGREKLFF. In nucleotides, the CDR3 is TGCGCCAGCAGCTTGGCCGGGGGCAGGGGGCGTGAAAAACTGTTTTTT.

The J gene is TRBJ1-5, the V gene TRBV28, with 8 bases aligning to TRBD1. Germline V gene lookup returns CDR1 MDHEN and CDR2 SYDVKM. The trim removed 6 bases at V and 2 bases at J, leaving 12 bases unmatched. The CDR3 runs to 17 residues. CDR3 DNA sequence: TGTGCCAGCAGCAAGGGGACAGGATCAGGGGGCAATCAGCCCCAGCATTTT. Translated, it gives CASSKGTGSGGNQPQHF.

The V call is TRBV5-1, the J call TRBJ2-5; 13 bases are a match to TRBD2. The end of the DNA fits TRBJ2-7 better, so the J call may be wrong. Germline assignment: CDR1 SGHRS and CDR2 YFSETQ. The CDR3 loop spans 18 amino acids. The CDR3 loop reads CASSLASGTSGMNYEQYF. In nucleotides, the CDR3 is TGCGCCAGCAGCTTGGCCTCCGGGACTAGCGGGATGAACTACGAGCAGTACTTC.

The chain carries TRBV11-3 and TRBJ2-7, with unresolved D. Germline V lookup: CDR1 SGHNT, CDR2 YENEEA. The CDR3 sequence is 14 residues long. The V end was cut by 1 base, the J end by 0 bases, with 7 bases between. The CDR3 loop is CASSLVRSSYEQYF. In DNA form, the CDR3 reads TGTGCCAGCAGCTTAGTCCGGTCCTCCTACGAGCAGTACTTC.

This clone was counted between two and nine times. V gene TRBV5-1 combines with J gene TRBJ2-3; TRBD1 is a possible D gene (7 bases). This CDR3 comprises 15 residues. CDR1 and CDR2 from the germline V gene are SGHRS and YFSETQ. Trimming shortened V by 0 bases and J by 2 bases, and 10 bases separated the two germline ends. This chain's CDR3 is CASSLGQGLTDTQYF. Here the CDR3 DNA reads TGCGCCAGCAGCTTGGGACAGGGACTCACAGATACGCAGTATTTT.

The chain recombines TRBV18 with TRBJ2-7; tentative D call: TRBD2 (7 bases). This CDR3 has 15 amino acids. Trimming took off 2 bases at V and 1 base at J, with 12 bases between the two ends. The germline V gene encodes CDR1 KGHSH and CDR2 LQKENI. The CDR3, as DNA: TGTGCCAGCTCACCAGAGGGGGAGGGATCCTACGAGCAGTACTTC. Residues: CASSPEGEGSYEQYF.

The V gene is TRBV2, the J gene TRBJ2-5, with 10 bases fitting TRBD2. There are 14 residues in the CDR3. With V trimmed by 5 bases and J by 5 bases, 5 bases remained unmatched. Per the germline V gene, CDR1 is SNHLY and CDR2 is FYNNEI. The CDR3 here is CASSPPTSGETQYF. For the CDR3, the DNA is TGTGCCAGCAGTCCCCCGACTAGCGGGGAGACCCAGTACTTC.

The V gene is TRBV29-1, the J gene TRBJ1-1; tentative D call: TRBD1 (5 bases). V was shortened by 1 base and J by 4 bases, with 16 bases between the two germline ends. There are 15 residues in the CDR3. CDR1 and CDR2 from the germline V gene are SQVTM and ANQGSEA. The CDR3 protein is CSVEVSAGRITEAFF. CDR3 nucleotide sequence: TGCAGCGTTGAAGTATCTGCAGGGCGTATCACTGAAGCTTTCTTT.

This chain links TRBV2 with TRBJ2-7, with D possibly being TRBD1 (6 bases). Trimming pared 5 bases from V and 2 bases from J, leaving 13 bases between. Germline values: CDR1 SNHLY, CDR2 FYNNEI. The CDR3 extends over 14 amino acids. The CDR3 nucleotides read TGTGCCAGCAGTCCTAACAGGGTCCCCTACGAGCAGTACTTC. Its translation: CASSPNRVPYEQYF.

The chain employs TRBV6-1 and TRBJ2-7; no clear D. Germline CDR1 and CDR2: MNHNS and SASEGT. CDR3 length: 15 residues. The ends were cut back, 9 bases at V and 4 bases at J, with 22 bases in the middle. The CDR3 reads CASFYKQKAAYEQYF. The CDR3 DNA follows: TGTGCCAGTTTTTACAAGCAGAAGGCGGCATACGAGCAGTACTTC.

CDR3: CAIKGQGINQPQHF. CDR3 bases: TGTGCCATCAAAGGGCAGGGGATAAATCAGCCCCAGCATTTT. The J gene is TRBJ1-5, the V gene TRBV10-3, with D maybe TRBD1 (6 bases). Looked up from germline, CDR1 is ENHRY and CDR2 is SYGVKD. V shed 7 bases and J shed 4 bases, with 14 bases lying between them. This CDR3 region has 14 residues.

The V and J genes are TRBV30 and TRBJ2-7, with a tentative D call TRBD1 (6 bases). The germline V gene encodes CDR1 GTSNPN and CDR2 SVGIG (reference sequence). V was shortened by 3 bases and J by 9 bases, with 15 bases between the two germline ends. CDR3 size: 12 residues. CDR3 protein: CAWSPTGIVQYF. CDR3 sequence (DNA): TGTGCCTGGAGCCCCACAGGGATCGTGCAGTACTTC.

V gene TRBV28 combines with J gene TRBJ2-7, with a weak D call TRBD1 (8 bases). V lost 6 bases and J lost 4, with 16 bases in between. The CDR3 has 14 residues. Germline-derived CDR1 and CDR2 are MDHEN and SYDVKM. The CDR3 nucleotides are TGTGCCAGCAGACAGGGGGGGGACTCATACGAGCAGTACTTC. Amino acid sequence: CASRQGGDSYEQYF.

This clone appeared a few times. This chain links TRBV7-2 with TRBJ2-1; 8 bases line up with TRBD1. CDR1 is SGHTA and CDR2 is FQGNSA in the germline V gene. The CDR3 covers 15 residues. The V segment lost 5 bases and the J segment 4 bases; nucleotides outside the gene matches: 7. In nucleotides, the CDR3 is TGTGCCAGCAGCCTTGGGACAGGTTCATACAATGAGCAGTTCTTC. Encoded protein: CASSLGTGSYNEQFF. Looking up the rest from reference TRBV7-2 and TRBJ2-1 gives the full variable domain: GAGVSQSPSNKVTEKGKDVELRCDPISGHTALYWYRQSLGQGLEFLIYFQGNSAPDKSGLPSDRFSAERTGGSVSTLTIQRTQQEDSAVYLCASSLGTGSYNEQFFGPGTRLTVL.

This chain connects TRBV28 to TRBJ2-5, with D perhaps matching TRBD1 (7 bases). The J call could be wrong; TRBJ2-7 is a better fit for the DNA end. The germline V gene has CDR1 MDHEN and CDR2 SYDVKM. The CDR3 sequence is 14 residues long. In DNA form, the CDR3 reads TGTGCCAGCAGTTTGTCAGGGGGGATCTACGAGCAGTACTTC. Its protein product is CASSLSGGIYEQYF.